Each of the 15 T cell receptor beta chains below was sequenced from the same sample in a study of CD8 T cells in ankylosing spondylitis. Via MiXCR, TCRdb re-called the 5' RACE reads, giving one row per CDR3 protein. Among 250,000 or so distinct CDR3 sequences listed, roughly a quarter were seen once. The specimen sequenced was blood, either unsorted or a sorted T cell fraction (not recorded which). The source of these receptors is a male donor with ankylosing spondylitis or in good health (not recorded which).

Only a few counts were recorded for this clonotype. The chain has TRBV29-1 and TRBJ2-5, with a tentative D call TRBD2 (5 bases). There are 11 residues in the CDR3. Trimming removed 1 base from V and 5 bases from J, with 5 bases in between. CDR1 SQVTM and CDR2 ANQGSEA come from the germline V gene. This chain's CDR3 is CSVEAGETQYF. CDR3 coding DNA: TGCAGCGTTGAAGCGGGGGAGACCCAGTACTTC.

V gene TRBV5-4 combines with J gene TRBJ2-7; the D gene could be TRBD1 or TRBD2 (5 bases each). V lost 2 bases and J lost 6, with 15 bases in between. Germline CDR1 and CDR2: SGHNT and YYREEE (reference sequence). CDR3 length: 14 residues. In nucleotides, the CDR3 is TGTGCCAGCAGCTTACCGGGACCCGGGCGCGAGCAGTACTTC. This encodes CASSLPGPGREQYF.

This clonotype was recorded many times. The chain uses TRBV15 and TRBJ2-5; D remains ambiguous. V was clipped by 0 bases and J by 4 bases, with 6 bases between them. Looked up from germline, CDR1 is LNHNV and CDR2 is YYDKDF (reference sequence). The CDR3 is 13 residues long. CDR3 bases: TGTGCCACCAGCAGAGAAGGCAGAGAGACCCAGTACTTC. Translating it yields CATSREGRETQYF.

The J gene is TRBJ1-3, the V gene TRBV20-1; D might be TRBD1 (6 bases). Germline assignment: CDR1 DFQATT and CDR2 SNEGSKA (reference sequence). This CDR3 has 13 residues. Trimming stripped 5 bases from V and 7 bases from J, with 15 bases between. This CDR3 reads CSAYRDTANTIYF. CDR3 DNA sequence: TGCAGTGCTTACCGGGACACGGCGAACACCATATATTTT.

The chain carries TRBV5-1 and TRBJ2-7; possibly TRBD2 for D (7 bases). Looked up from germline, CDR1 is SGHRS and CDR2 is YFSETQ. The CDR3 spans 16 residues. The V end lost 0 bases, the J end lost 7 bases, and 20 bases lay between the germline ends. DNA for the CDR3: TGCGCCAGCAGCTTGGGATTGTCCGGCGGGGGCCGGGAGCAGTACTTC. As protein: CASSLGLSGGGREQYF.

This clonotype was picked up many times. This chain joins TRBV7-3 and TRBJ2-3; D unclear. The germline CDR1 and CDR2 sequences are SGHTA and FQGTGA. With 5 bases removed from V and 2 bases from J, the gap between germline ends came to 17 bases. There are 16 residues in the CDR3. This CDR3 is CASSPSLATSTDTQYF. The CDR3 DNA reads TGTGCCAGCAGCCCCTCGTTGGCGACCTCCACAGATACGCAGTATTTT.

This clonotype was counted many times. One end of the junction varies from germline; a read error may be responsible. The chain couples TRBV15 to TRBJ2-7; D is ambiguous. Per the germline V gene, CDR1 is LNHNV and CDR2 is YYDKDF (reference sequence). The CDR3 has 9 amino acids. CDR3 DNA: TGTGCCACCAGCCCCCGGGCACCCTTC. Residues: CATSPRAPF.

The J gene is TRBJ2-7, the V gene TRBV20-1, with a possible D match to TRBD1 (5 bases). CDR3 length: 15 residues. The germline gives CDR1 DFQATT, CDR2 SNEGSKA (reference sequence). V gave up 3 bases and J gave up 4 bases, with 19 bases separating them. The CDR3 DNA reads TGCAGTGCTAGGGATGATGGCAGGGCCCGGTACGAGCAGTACTTC. It encodes CSARDDGRARYEQYF.

This clonotype was seen many times. The chain is built from TRBV3-1 and TRBJ1-4, with a weak D call TRBD1 (5 bases). The V gene lost 0 bases and the J gene lost 7 bases, with 15 bases spanning the gap. This CDR3 is 16 amino acids long. The germline V gene has CDR1 LGHDT and CDR2 YNNKEL (reference sequence). The CDR3 nucleotides read TGTGCCAGCAGCCAAGATCGGGGCAGGGTTGGTGAAAAACTGTTTTTT. Its translation is CASSQDRGRVGEKLFF.

The rearrangement joins TRBV12-3 or TRBV12-4 to TRBJ2-5; weak D call: TRBD2 (6 bases). V was cut by 3 bases and J by 1 base, with 18 bases left in between. The CDR3 covers 17 residues. In nucleotides, the CDR3 is TGTGCCAGCAGTTTGTCTAGCAAGGGCGGGGTCCAAGAGACCCAGTACTTC. Encoded protein: CASSLSSKGGVQETQYF.

V and J are TRBV5-1 and TRBJ2-2, with TRBD1 matching over 11 bases. The CDR3 runs 16 residues. The junction had 2 bases not matched to a gene; V was cut back by 0 bases and J by 4 bases. Per the germline V gene, CDR1 is SGHRS and CDR2 is YFSETQ. The DNA for the CDR3 is TGCGCCAGCAGCTTGGACGGGACAGGGGGCACCGGGGAGCTGTTTTTT. Translation gives CASSLDGTGGTGELFF.

This chain links TRBV12-3 or TRBV12-4 with TRBJ1-2; weak D call: TRBD1 (5 bases). The CDR3 is 15 residues long. The V end lost 5 bases, the J end lost 4 bases, and 17 bases lay between the germline ends. CDR3 sequence: CASSGAGGLFYGYTF. CDR3 in DNA: TGTGCCAGCAGTGGGGCTGGCGGATTGTTCTATGGCTACACCTTC.

The V and J genes are TRBV11-2 and TRBJ2-1; tentative D call: TRBD2 (6 bases). The CDR3 runs to 15 residues. The germline V gene encodes CDR1 SGHAT and CDR2 FQNNGV. Trimming removed 1 base from V and 8 bases from J, with 15 bases in between. The chain's CDR3 is CASSLGGAGGYEQFF. The CDR3 DNA reads TGTGCCAGCAGCTTAGGGGGAGCGGGTGGCTATGAGCAGTTCTTC.

This clonotype was picked up many times. The chain uses TRBV6-1 and TRBJ2-7; unclear D gene. Germline-derived CDR1 and CDR2 are MNHNS and SASEGT. This CDR3 has 13 residues. V was clipped by 6 bases and J by 3 bases, with 12 bases between them. The CDR3: CASSPDRRYEQYF. The CDR3 DNA sequence: TGTGCCAGCAGCCCGGACCGACGCTACGAGCAGTACTTC.

The rearrangement links TRBV12-3 or TRBV12-4 to TRBJ2-5, with no clear D. Trimming left V 5 bases short and J 1 base short, with 5 bases between. This CDR3 has 12 amino acids. CDR3 sequence reads: CASSTPQETQYF. CDR3 DNA sequence: TGTGCCAGCAGTACGCCCCAAGAGACCCAGTACTTC.